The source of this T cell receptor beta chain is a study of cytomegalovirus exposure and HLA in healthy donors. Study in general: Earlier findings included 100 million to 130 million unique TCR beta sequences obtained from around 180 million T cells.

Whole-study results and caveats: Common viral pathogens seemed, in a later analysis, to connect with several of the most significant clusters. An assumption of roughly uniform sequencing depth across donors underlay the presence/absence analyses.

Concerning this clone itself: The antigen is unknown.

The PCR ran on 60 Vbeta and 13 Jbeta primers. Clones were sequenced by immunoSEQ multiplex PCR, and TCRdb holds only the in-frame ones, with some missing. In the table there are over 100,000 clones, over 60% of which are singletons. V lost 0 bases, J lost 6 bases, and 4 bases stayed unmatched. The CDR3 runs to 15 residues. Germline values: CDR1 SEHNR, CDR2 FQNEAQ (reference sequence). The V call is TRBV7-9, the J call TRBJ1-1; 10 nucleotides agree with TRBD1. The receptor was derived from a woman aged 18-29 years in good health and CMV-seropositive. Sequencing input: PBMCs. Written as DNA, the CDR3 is TGTGCCAGCAGCTTAGCTAGACAGGGGGCAGCTGAAGCTTTCTTT. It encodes CASSLARQGAAEAFF.